Presented here are 10 T cell receptor beta chains from one specimen sequenced in a study of blood T cells in healthy people across ages (dated by TCRdb to between 2014 and 2016). The library was prepared using 5' RACE. The reads were generated on an Illumina HiSeq 2500. A second PCR of about 7 to 12 cycles was run with a J-beta primer mix and a sample-barcoded 5' primer. The public reads were reanalyzed by TCRdb: fastp trimming at Q25, MiXCR alignment, in-frame beta chains only. For every CDR3 protein sequence, its rows merge into one entry that carries the most common genes and DNA. The sample table lists about 1.8 million distinct CDR3 sequences, approximately 50% of them with a count of one. The top ten clonotypes cover less than 2.5% of the sample. The material sequenced was blood. The receptors stem from a woman in her 40s in good health.

This clonotype was observed a few times. The chain employs TRBV9 and TRBJ1-2; 7 bases align to TRBD1. The CDR3 has 13 residues. Germline values: CDR1 SGDLS, CDR2 YYNGEE. J lost 7 bases, V lost 1 base, and 4 bases had no gene match. Here the CDR3 DNA reads TGTGCCAGCAGCGTAAGAGGGGACAGTGGCTACACCTTC. Translating it yields CASSVRGDSGYTF.

This clonotype was detected only a few times. The V and J genes are TRBV5-1 and TRBJ2-7, with 9 bases matching TRBD2. This CDR3 contains 16 residues. In germline, CDR1 is SGHRS, CDR2 YFSETQ. J was trimmed by 3 bases and V by 4 bases; bases with no gene match: 11. The CDR3 nucleotides are TGCGCCAGCAGCCCAGACCTAAGCGGGGGGAACTACGAGCAGTACTTC. This gives the protein CASSPDLSGGNYEQYF. Full variable domain (rest looked up from reference TRBV5-1 and TRBJ2-7): KAGVTQTPRYLIKTRGQQVTLSCSPISGHRSVSWYQQTPGQGLQFLFEYFSETQRNKGNFPGRFSGRQFSNSRSEMNVSTLELGDSALYLCASSPDLSGGNYEQYFGPGTRLTVT.

In this sample, this clonotype turned up a few times. V gene TRBV20-1 combines with J gene TRBJ2-5; maybe TRBD2 (6 bases). The CDR3 is made up of 13 amino acids. Trimming shortened V by 3 bases and J by 6 bases, and 14 bases separated the two germline ends. Germline CDR1 DFQATT, CDR2 SNEGSKA (reference sequence). CDR3 bases: TGCAGTGCTAGTCCGGGGCGGGGAAAGACCCAGTACTTC. This gives the protein CSASPGRGKTQYF.

This clonotype showed up many times. The gene calls are TRBV20-1 and TRBJ2-4; perhaps TRBD1 as D (5 bases). From germline, CDR1 is DFQATT and CDR2 SNEGSKA (reference sequence). This CDR3 has 10 amino acids. V gave up 3 bases and J gave up 12 bases, with 9 bases separating them. The CDR3 is CSASSQGQYF. The DNA for the CDR3 is TGCAGTGCTAGCAGCCAGGGTCAGTACTTC.

This clonotype was recorded only once. The gene calls are TRBV6-2 or TRBV6-3 and TRBJ2-2; TRBD1 agrees at 7 bases. Germline V gene data show CDR1 as MNHEY and CDR2 as SVGEGT. The CDR3 contains 14 residues. With 9 bases clipped from V and 4 bases from J, the junction kept 8 bases outside the gene matches. CDR3 region: CASFEGQSTGELFF. CDR3 bases: TGTGCCAGTTTTGAGGGACAGTCCACCGGGGAGCTGTTTTTT.

V usage is TRBV10-3 and J usage is TRBJ2-6; D may be TRBD1 (5 bases). CDR1 is ENHRY, CDR2 SYGVKD, per germline. V was trimmed by 4 bases and J by 0 bases, leaving 13 bases between them. CDR3 size: 17 residues. CDR3 DNA: TGTGCCATCAGTGGGACCCAAGACAGCTCTGGGGCCAACGTCCTGACTTTC. This sequence encodes CAISGTQDSSGANVLTF.

This clonotype was counted only a few times. The rearrangement joins TRBV7-2 to TRBJ2-7; D not resolved. V lost 5 bases, J lost 5 bases, and 10 bases lay in between. The CDR3 is made up of 12 amino acids. Germline CDR1 is SGHTA and CDR2 is FQGNSA. CDR3 coding DNA: TGTGCCAGCAGCACCTACTTAAACGAGCAGTACTTC. This encodes CASSTYLNEQYF.

The chain is built from TRBV6-5 and TRBJ2-7; D is undetermined. The germline gives CDR1 MNHEY, CDR2 SVGAGI. Deletions cut 0 bases from V and 2 bases from J, with 20 bases between. The CDR3 length is 18 residues. The DNA for the CDR3 is TGTGCCAGCAGTTACTCGACCCCTGGGCCCAAGGGCCCCTACGAGCAGTACTTC. Protein: CASSYSTPGPKGPYEQYF.

This chain connects TRBV6-2 or TRBV6-3 to TRBJ2-3, with 14 bases identical to TRBD2. This CDR3 has 15 residues. Germline V gives CDR1 MNHEY, CDR2 SVGEGT. The V segment lost 4 bases and the J segment 9 bases; nucleotides outside the gene matches: 6. The CDR3 DNA follows: TGTGCCAGCAGTTCCTCCGGGACTAGCGGGAGAACGCAGTATTTT. Its protein product is CASSSSGTSGRTQYF.

The J gene is TRBJ2-4, the V gene TRBV6-6; no firm D call. The DNA matches TRBJ2-7 better at its end, which makes the J call doubtful. The CDR3 extends over 15 amino acids. Germline lookup yields CDR1 MNHNY and CDR2 SVGAGI (reference sequence). The CDR3 sequence is CASSYSRQVSYEQYF. Here the CDR3 DNA reads TGTGCCAGCAGTTACTCTCGGCAGGTCTCCTACGAGCAGTACTTC.